This T cell receptor (beta chain) was obtained from a study of blood T cell repertoires in COVID-19. TCRdb keeps only in-frame clones here, not all; method: immunoSEQ multiplex PCR. Among around 70,000 clones listed, roughly 84% were seen once. CDR1 is SGHAT and CDR2 is FQNNGV in the germline V gene. This CDR3 has 17 amino acids. V lost 4 bases, J lost 3 bases, and 10 bases stayed unmatched. The sample taken for sequencing was peripheral blood. This clonotype was obtained from a woman aged 80 or over with active or convalescent COVID-19. The chain has TRBV11-2 and TRBJ2-1, with TRBD2 matching over 9 bases. The DNA for the CDR3 is TGTGCCAGCAGCTCCAGGGTAGCGGGGGACCACTACAATGAGCAGTTCTTC. This codes for CASSSRVAGDHYNEQFF.